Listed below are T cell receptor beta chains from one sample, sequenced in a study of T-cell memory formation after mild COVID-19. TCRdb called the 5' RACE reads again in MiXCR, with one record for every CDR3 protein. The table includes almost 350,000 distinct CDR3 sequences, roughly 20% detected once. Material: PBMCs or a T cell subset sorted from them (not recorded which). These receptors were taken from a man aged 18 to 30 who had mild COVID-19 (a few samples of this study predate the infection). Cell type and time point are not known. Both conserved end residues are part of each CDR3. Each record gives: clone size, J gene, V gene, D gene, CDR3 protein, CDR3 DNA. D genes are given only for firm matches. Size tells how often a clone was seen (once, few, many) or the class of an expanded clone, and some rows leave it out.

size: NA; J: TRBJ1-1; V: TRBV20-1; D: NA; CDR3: CSANRFMDTEAFF; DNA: TGCAGTGCCAACAGATTCATGGACACTGAAGCTTTCTTT
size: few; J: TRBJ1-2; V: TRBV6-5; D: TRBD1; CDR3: CASRRTGVYGYTF; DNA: TGTGCCAGCAGGCGGACAGGGGTCTATGGCTACACCTTC
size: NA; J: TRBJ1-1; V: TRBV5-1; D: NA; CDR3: CASSSPGRMDEAFF; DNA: TGCGCCAGCAGCTCTCCCGGGAGGATGGATGAAGCTTTCTTT
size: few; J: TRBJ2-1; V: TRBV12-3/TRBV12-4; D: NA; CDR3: CASSLSQNYNEQFF; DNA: TGTGCCAGCAGTTTATCACAGAATTACAATGAGCAGTTCTTC
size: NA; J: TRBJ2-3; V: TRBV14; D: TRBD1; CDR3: CASSQVWGQTYTDTQYF; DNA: TGTGCCAGCAGCCAAGTTTGGGGACAGACTTACACAGATACGCAGTATTTT
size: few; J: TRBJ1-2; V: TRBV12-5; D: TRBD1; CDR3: CASGNQLTGRGYTF; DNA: TGTGCTAGTGGGAACCAATTGACAGGGAGAGGCTACACCTTC
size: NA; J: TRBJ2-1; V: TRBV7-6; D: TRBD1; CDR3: CASSLVLGTGFYNEQFF; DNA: TGTGCCAGCAGCTTAGTCCTCGGGACAGGGTTCTACAATGAGCAGTTCTTC
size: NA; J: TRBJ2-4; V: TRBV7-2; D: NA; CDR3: CASSHGGNIQYF; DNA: TGTGCCAGCAGCCACGGGGGAAACATTCAGTACTTC
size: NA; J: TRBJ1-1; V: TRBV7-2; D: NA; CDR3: CASSSPRGTAMNTEAFF; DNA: TGTGCCAGCAGCTCCCCCCGGGGGACGGCCATGAACACTGAAGCTTTCTTT
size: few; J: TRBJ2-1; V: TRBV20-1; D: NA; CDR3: CSARVGSSFYNEQFF; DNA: TGCAGTGCTAGAGTTGGCTCCTCCTTCTACAATGAGCAGTTCTTC
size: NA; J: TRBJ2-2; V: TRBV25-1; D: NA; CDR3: CASSEAMWTGELFF; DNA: TGTGCCAGCAGTGAGGCAATGTGGACCGGGGAGCTGTTTTTT
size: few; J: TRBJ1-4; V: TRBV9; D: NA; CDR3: CASSALGSFGEKLFF; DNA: TGTGCCAGCAGCGCCCTAGGGAGCTTCGGAGAAAAACTGTTTTTT
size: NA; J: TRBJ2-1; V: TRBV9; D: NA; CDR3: CASSVWDDGNNEQFF; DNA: TGTGCCAGCAGCGTATGGGACGATGGTAACAATGAGCAGTTCTTC
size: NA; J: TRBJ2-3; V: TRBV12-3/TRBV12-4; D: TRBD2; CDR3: CASSFRQGGTDTQYF; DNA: TGTGCCAGCAGTTTTAGGCAGGGAGGGACAGATACGCAGTATTTT
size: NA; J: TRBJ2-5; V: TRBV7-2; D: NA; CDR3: CASSFNAGKETQYF; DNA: TGTGCCAGCAGCTTCAACGCAGGGAAAGAGACCCAGTACTTC
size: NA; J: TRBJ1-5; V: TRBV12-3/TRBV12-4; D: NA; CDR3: CASTRTDSNQPQHF; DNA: TGTGCCAGCACCCGGACGGATAGCAATCAGCCCCAGCATTTT
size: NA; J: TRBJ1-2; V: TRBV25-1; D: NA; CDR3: CASMGSIYGYTF; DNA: TGTGCCAGCATGGGGTCAATCTATGGCTACACCTTC
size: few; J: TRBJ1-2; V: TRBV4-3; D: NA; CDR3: CASSQDLKEIGYGYTF; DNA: TGCGCCAGCAGCCAAGATCTCAAGGAGATTGGCTATGGCTACACCTTC
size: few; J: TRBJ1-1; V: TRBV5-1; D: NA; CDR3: CASSRPGPEAFF; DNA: TGCGCCAGCAGCCGTCCGGGACCTGAAGCTTTCTTT
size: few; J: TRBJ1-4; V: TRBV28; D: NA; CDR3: CASSSFQVANEKLFF; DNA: TGTGCCAGCAGTTCATTCCAGGTTGCTAATGAAAAACTGTTTTTT
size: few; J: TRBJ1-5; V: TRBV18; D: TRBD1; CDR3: CASSPPGQGPNQPQHF; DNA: TGTGCCAGCTCACCACCGGGACAGGGCCCTAATCAGCCCCAGCATTTT
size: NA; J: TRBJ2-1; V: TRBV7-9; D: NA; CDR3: CASSIPQGGTDNEQFF; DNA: TGTGCCAGCAGCATACCCCAGGGGGGGACCGACAATGAGCAGTTCTTC